The T cell receptor (beta chain) described here comes from a study of shared clonotypes between healthy human individuals (dated by TCRdb to 2018 to 2021). Some background on the complete study: Two women and three men aged 18 to 49 years were included in the cohort. For each donor, three plates each were used for CD4 naive and CD4 memory, two plates were used for CD8 naive, and one plate was used for CD8 memory. The study deeply sequenced blood TCR repertoires of five healthy adults to estimate repertoire size and the extent of clonotype sharing between individuals. To increase sequencing depth and limit assay-specific biases, different laboratories used diverse techniques to prepare libraries and sequence TCR repertoires. Each donor's leukapheresis produced roughly between roughly 0.9 and 9 billion PBMCs. The paper's findings and limits, for the study overall: Incomplete sequencing was indicated by rarefaction of sorted-subset datasets, despite the large sequencing depth. Pairwise subsampling led to the expectation that sequencing depth would affect the degree of clonotype sharing among donors. Sampling was restricted to blood, and TCR repertoires in tissue are likely to differ from TCR repertoires in blood. Across several donors, approximately 5% of naive CD4, roughly 3.3% of naive CD8, 2.3% of memory CD4, and approximately 0.4% of memory CD8 clonotypes were shared. The small number of donors limited the genetic and exposure-history diversity represented. Larger estimated clonotype richness was generally found for naive subsets than for memory subsets. Clonotypes shared by all four sorted-subset donors showed higher generation probabilities than non-shared clonotypes.

With regard to this clone: This clone's antigen is unknown. Per-nucleotide qualities are absent, and no much larger clonotype sits a single base away.

Trimming at the junction amounts to 2 bases on V and 7 bases on J, and the germline ends lie 8 bases apart. From a lookup of the germline V gene (reference sequence), CDR1 and CDR2 are GTSNPN and SVGIG. The CDR3 contains 12 residues, cysteine and phenylalanine counted. This entry keeps only the CDR3 DNA: 36 bases, framed from base 1. Donors were healthy HIV-negative adults with no recently reported acute infections or vaccinations. All donors were Caucasian adults living in Nashville, Tennessee, USA. CD4+ T cells were enriched by magnetic negative selection; naive cells were then positively selected on CD45RA, and the negative fraction formed the memory subset. Blood was obtained by leukapheresis, after which PBMCs were separated by Ficoll-Histopaque density gradient centrifugation and cryopreserved in liquid nitrogen vapor phase. Analytical flow cytometry was used to check the purity and quantity of every magnetically sorted T cell population. From each sorted fraction, genomic DNA was isolated and quantified by UV absorbance on a Nanodrop 2000c.

TCR CDR3 regions were amplified from genomic DNA by multiplex PCR using the deep immunoSEQ assay. Extracted genomic DNA from each cell subset was spread evenly across all wells of several immunoSEQ 96-well plates, with each plate serving as a replicate. For sorted subsets, each replicate PCR was loaded with roughly 0.2 ug genomic DNA, equivalent to 30,000 or so T cell genomes. Purified libraries were quantified with a Qubit 3.0 fluorometer, sized on a Bioanalyzer 2100, and re-quantified with the KAPA Library Quantification kit. Each immunoSEQ 96-well plate was sequenced on its own single-read 150-cycle Illumina NextSeq 550 flow cell. On the authors' methods: The immunoSEQ output contained only junctional sequences without quality scores, so filtering could not match that applied to full-length reads. Sequences were annotated with PyIR, a Python wrapper for IgBLAST v1.9, using IMGT germline references to assign V/J genes and CDR3. Reads were filtered out if the reads had weak V/J assignments (E-value above 1e-6), no CDR3, stop codons, out-of-frame junctions, or ambiguous translated residues. A V3J clonotype was defined by an identical inferred V gene, J gene, and CDR3 amino acid sequence. The percentage overlap between two repertoires was calculated by dividing the number of shared unique clonotypes by the size of the smaller repertoire. Richness of each repertoire was evaluated using RTK rarefaction, the Chao1 estimator, and Recon v2.1 estimates of unobserved clonotypes. Generation probabilities for all TCRbeta clonotypes obtained by the gDNA method from a handful of donors were computed using OLGA. TCRdb obtained this table from immuneACCESS and retained in-frame rearrangements with V and J assigned. These tables miss some clones; where compared with another copy, unresolved V genes account for less than half of the shortfall, and the remainder is unexplained. For V, J and clone size, that table is used; D and trimming come from the DNA. The sample table holds some 2,400,000 clones, of which approximately 94% were seen once. Clones ranked in the top ten supply around 0.13% of the sample.

The sample consisted of naive CD4+ T cells sorted from blood. Interpreted using the paper, the cell subset or site label stands for: CD45RA+ positively selected. The rearranged segments are TRBV30 and TRBJ2-2, with the identity of the D gene unclear. The TCR originated in a man between 18 and 29 years old in good health. The nucleotide sequence reads as follows: TGTGCCTGGAGTCGAATAGACGGGGAGCTGTTTTTT. Its translation reads: CAWSRIDGELFF.